The clone carrying this T cell receptor beta chain was detected once. Its matching antigen is unknown. The sample is drawn from a study of cytomegalovirus exposure and HLA in healthy donors. Notes on the study in general: As confirmed in vitro, a few CMV-associated chains were specific for CMV antigens. The study put some 150 TCR beta chains on its list as cytomegalovirus-associated. It has been reported that TCR beta sequences accurately predicted the HLA-A and HLA-B alleles of most subjects.

Primers for the PCR totalled 60 Vbeta and 13 Jbeta. TCRdb's table, derived via immunoSEQ multiplex PCR, lists solely in-frame clones and lacks some. The table has 180,000 or so clones, 70% to 90% seen once; the top ten hold roughly 9.3%. V shed 10 bases and J 3 bases; nucleotides not matched to a gene: 14. CDR3 length equals 15 residues. Germline lookup yields CDR1 LNHDA and CDR2 SQIVND (reference sequence). The V call is TRBV19, the J call TRBJ2-5; TRBD1 aligns across 7 bases. Sequenced: PBMCs. The sequence was obtained from a man aged 18 to 30 in good health and CMV-seropositive. CDR3 in amino acids: CATSSLGTEKETQYF. CDR3 DNA: TGTGCCACTTCCTCTCTCGGGACAGAAAAAGAGACCCAGTACTTC. Variable domain in full (rest from reference TRBV19 and TRBJ2-5): DGGITQSPKYLFRKEGQNVTLSCEQNLNHDAMYWYRQDPGQGLRLIYYSQIVNDFQKGDIAEGYSVSREKKESFPLTVTSAQKNPTAFYLCATSSLGTEKETQYFGPGTRLLVL.